This T cell receptor (beta chain) derives from a study of T cells in Graves' hyperthyroidism and ophthalmopathy. TCR beta CDR3 region amplification was performed from RNA transcripts. A first-round RT-PCR of the TCR CDR3 used the HTBI primer set. TCRdb analysed the multiplex PCR reads with MiXCR anew, one entry per CDR3 protein. The sample includes around 700,000 distinct CDR3 sequences, 30% to 40% of them seen just once. The CDR3 runs 13 residues. Trimming at V came to 5 bases and at J to 0 bases, leaving 2 bases not matched to a gene. Germline CDR1 reads DFQATT; CDR2 reads SNEGSKA (reference sequence). Diagnosis of hyperthyroidism was new in patients aged 18 to 65, and its duration was under 2 months. Clinical symptoms, serum thyroxine, TRAb, thyroid ultrasound and orbital computed tomography informed diagnoses. In its sample, this clonotype was seen many times. No antigen is known for it. Findings and limits, study-wide: Ophthalmopathy, as predicted by the model, came a median about seven months after the prediction.

Sequencing was performed on blood. V usage is TRBV20-1 and J usage is TRBJ1-1; 8 nucleotides agree with TRBD1. The TCR originated in a woman aged 40 to 49 with Graves' hyperthyroidism. The CDR3 loop is CSAEDRVNTEAFF. The CDR3 coding sequence is TGCAGTGCTGAGGACAGGGTGAACACTGAAGCTTTCTTT.